This entry is about one T cell receptor beta chain. This sample was included in a study of control samples from healthy donors and cancer patients. This CDR3 is 13 amino acids long. The germline V gene has CDR1 KGHSH and CDR2 LQKENI. V was shortened by 2 bases and J by 11 bases, with 12 bases between the two germline ends. The assay was immunoSEQ multiplex PCR, and TCRdb's table has in-frame clones only and misses some. This table has around 100,000 clones, around nine tenths appearing once. The TCR sequence derives from a woman aged 18-35 years in good health. Sequences were obtained from blood. The chain employs TRBV18 and TRBJ1-4, with D perhaps TRBD1 (5 bases). Written as DNA, the CDR3 is TGTGCCAGCTCACCATTTGGCAGGGACAAACTGTTTTTT. Protein product: CASSPFGRDKLFF.